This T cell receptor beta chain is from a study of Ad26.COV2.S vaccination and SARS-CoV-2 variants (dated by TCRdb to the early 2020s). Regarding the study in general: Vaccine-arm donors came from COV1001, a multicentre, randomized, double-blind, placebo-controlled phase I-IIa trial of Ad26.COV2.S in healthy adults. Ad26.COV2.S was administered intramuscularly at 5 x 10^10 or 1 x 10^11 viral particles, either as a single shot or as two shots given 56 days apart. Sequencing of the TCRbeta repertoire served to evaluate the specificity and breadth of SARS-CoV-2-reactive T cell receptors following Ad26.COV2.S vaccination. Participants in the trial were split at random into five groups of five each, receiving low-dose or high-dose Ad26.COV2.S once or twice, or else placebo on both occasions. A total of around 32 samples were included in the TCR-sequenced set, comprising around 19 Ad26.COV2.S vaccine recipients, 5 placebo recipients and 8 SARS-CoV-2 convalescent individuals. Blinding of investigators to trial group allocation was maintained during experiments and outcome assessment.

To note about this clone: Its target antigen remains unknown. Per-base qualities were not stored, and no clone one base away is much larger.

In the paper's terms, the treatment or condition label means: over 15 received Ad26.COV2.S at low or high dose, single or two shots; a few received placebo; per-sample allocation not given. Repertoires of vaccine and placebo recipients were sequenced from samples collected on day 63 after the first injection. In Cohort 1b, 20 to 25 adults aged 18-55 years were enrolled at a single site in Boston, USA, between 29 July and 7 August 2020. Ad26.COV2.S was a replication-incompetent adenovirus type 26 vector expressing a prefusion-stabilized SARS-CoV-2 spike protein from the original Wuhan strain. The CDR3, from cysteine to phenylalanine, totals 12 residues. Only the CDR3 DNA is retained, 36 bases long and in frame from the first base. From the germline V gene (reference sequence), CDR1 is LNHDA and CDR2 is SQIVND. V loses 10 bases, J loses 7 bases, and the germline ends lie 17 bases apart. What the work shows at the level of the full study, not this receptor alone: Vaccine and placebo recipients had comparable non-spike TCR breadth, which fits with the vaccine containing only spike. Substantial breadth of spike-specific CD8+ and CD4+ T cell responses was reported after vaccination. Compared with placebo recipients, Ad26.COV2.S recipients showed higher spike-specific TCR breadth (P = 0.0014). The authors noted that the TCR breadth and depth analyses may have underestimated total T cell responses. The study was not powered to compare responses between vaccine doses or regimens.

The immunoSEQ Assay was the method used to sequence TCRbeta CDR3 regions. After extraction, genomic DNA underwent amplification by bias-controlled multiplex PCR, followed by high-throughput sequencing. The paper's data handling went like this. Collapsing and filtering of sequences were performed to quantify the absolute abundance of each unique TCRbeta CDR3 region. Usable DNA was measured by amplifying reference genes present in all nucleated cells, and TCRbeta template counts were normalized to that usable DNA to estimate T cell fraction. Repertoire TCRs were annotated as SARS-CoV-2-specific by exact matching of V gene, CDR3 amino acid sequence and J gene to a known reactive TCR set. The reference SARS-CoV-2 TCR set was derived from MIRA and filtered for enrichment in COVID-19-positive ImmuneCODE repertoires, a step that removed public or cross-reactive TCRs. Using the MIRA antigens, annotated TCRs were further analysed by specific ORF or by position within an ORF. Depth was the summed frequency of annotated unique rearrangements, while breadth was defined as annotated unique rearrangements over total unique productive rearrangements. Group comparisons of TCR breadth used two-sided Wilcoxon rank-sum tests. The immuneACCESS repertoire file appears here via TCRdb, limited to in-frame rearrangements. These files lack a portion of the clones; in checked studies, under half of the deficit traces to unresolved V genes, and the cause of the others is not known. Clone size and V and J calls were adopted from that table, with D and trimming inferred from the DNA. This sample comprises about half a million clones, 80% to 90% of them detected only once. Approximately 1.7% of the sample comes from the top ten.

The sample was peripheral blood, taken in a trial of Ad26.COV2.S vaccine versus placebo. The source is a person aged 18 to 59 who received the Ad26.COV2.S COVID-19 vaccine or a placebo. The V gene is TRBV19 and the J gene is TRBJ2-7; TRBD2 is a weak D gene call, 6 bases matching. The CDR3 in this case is CATRTRAGEQYF. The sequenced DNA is TGTGCCACCAGAACCCGGGCGGGGGAGCAGTACTTC.